A selection of T cell receptor beta chains follows, all from one sample in a study of OX40 agonist ivuxolimab in advanced cancers. Assay used: immunoSEQ multiplex PCR; TCRdb lists only in-frame clones, some missing. Of about 47,000 clones in the sample, 75% to 90% were seen once. The specimen was CD4+ or CD8+ T cells sorted from blood, collected in a trial of the OX40 agonist ivuxolimab. The receptor set was obtained from an adult with an advanced solid tumor such as melanoma, head and neck, liver or kidney cancer. The CDR3 runs from the conserved cysteine through the conserved F or W. A D gene is named only where the DNA matches it firmly.

CDR3nt	CDR3aa	v_gene	j_gene	d_gene
TGCAGCGTTGAAACTACTCCCCAGTACTTC	CSVETTPQYF	TRBV29-1	TRBJ2-5	.
TGCAGTGCTGGGACCACGGGACAGTTCTTC	CSAGTTGQFF	TRBV20-1	TRBJ2-1	.
TGTGCCAGCAGCCCGGACAGCAGTTTGGGTCAGCCCCAGCATTTT	CASSPDSSLGQPQHF	TRBV6-4	TRBJ1-5	.
TGTGCCAGCAGCTTAATACAGGGAGGGACTGAAAAACTGTTTTTT	CASSLIQGGTEKLFF	TRBV6-1	TRBJ1-4	.
TGTGCCAGCAGCCCCCATTCGGCCGAGCAGTACTTC	CASSPHSAEQYF	TRBV11-2	TRBJ2-7	.
TGTGCCAGCAGCGCTAGCGGGGGGCCCCCCTACGAGCAGTACTTC	CASSASGGPPYEQYF	TRBV6-5	TRBJ2-7	TRBD2
TGTGCCAGCAGCGATAGACAGGGGAGGAATCAGCCCCAGCATTTT	CASSDRQGRNQPQHF	TRBV5-6	TRBJ1-5	TRBD1
TGTGCCAGCAGTGGCCCCTCCCCACACAGGGAGAACACTGAAGCTTTCTTT	CASSGPSPHRENTEAFF	TRBV6-1	TRBJ1-1	.
TGTGCCTGGAGTCAGGGACAGGGCTACGAGCAGTACTTC	CAWSQGQGYEQYF	TRBV30	TRBJ2-7	TRBD1
TGTGCCAGCAGCACCTCCGGGACTAGCAGCACCGGGGAGCTGTTTTTT	CASSTSGTSSTGELFF	TRBV6-6	TRBJ2-2	TRBD2
TGTGCCAGCAGTGAGGCGGGACAGGGGCGCTATGGCTACACCTTC	CASSEAGQGRYGYTF	TRBV6-1	TRBJ1-2	TRBD1
TGTGCCAGCAGCTTGAGCCTGAACACTGAAGCTTTCTTT	CASSLSLNTEAFF	TRBV5-4	TRBJ1-1	.
TGCGCCAGCAGCTTGGTAGGGGCGCGGGTAATGAACACTGAAGCTTTCTTT	CASSLVGARVMNTEAFF	TRBV5-1	TRBJ1-1	.
TGTGCCAGTAGTACGGGACAGGGAGCGGCTCAGCCCCAGCATTTT	CASSTGQGAAQPQHF	TRBV19	TRBJ1-5	TRBD1
TGTGCCAGCACCAGGACCAGGGGCGCAGATACGCAGTATTTT	CASTRTRGADTQYF	TRBV11-2	TRBJ2-3	.
TGCAGTACCCACAGGGGTGAAGCTTTCTTT	CSTHRGEAFF	TRBV20-1	TRBJ1-1	TRBD1
TGTGCCAGCAGGGGGGACTGGCTTTACAATGAGCAGTTCTTC	CASRGDWLYNEQFF	TRBV13	TRBJ2-1	.
TGTGCCACGTCCGTTTCGCCTGCCGCGGCCTACGAGCAGTACTTC	CATSVSPAAAYEQYF	TRBV28	TRBJ2-7	.
TGTGCCAGCAGCTTCGGACGGAACACTGAAGCTTTCTTT	CASSFGRNTEAFF	TRBV11-2	TRBJ1-1	.
TGTGCCAGCAGCAAAGCTATCAGGGGAGGTTCCTACGAGCAGTACTTC	CASSKAIRGGSYEQYF	TRBV11-2	TRBJ2-7	.